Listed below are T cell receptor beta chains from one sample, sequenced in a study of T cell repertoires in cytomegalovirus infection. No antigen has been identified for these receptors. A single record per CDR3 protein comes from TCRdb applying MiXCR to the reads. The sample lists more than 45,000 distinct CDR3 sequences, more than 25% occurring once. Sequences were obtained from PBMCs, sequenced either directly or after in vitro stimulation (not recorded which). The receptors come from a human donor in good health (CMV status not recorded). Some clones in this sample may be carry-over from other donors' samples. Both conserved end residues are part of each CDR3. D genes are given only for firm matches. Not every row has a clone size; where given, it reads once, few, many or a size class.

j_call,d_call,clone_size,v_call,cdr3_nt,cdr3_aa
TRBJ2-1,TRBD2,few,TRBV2,TGTGCCAGCAGTGTATCTAGCGGGGCGTTCAATGAGCAGTTCTTC,CASSVSSGAFNEQFF
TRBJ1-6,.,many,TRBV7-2,TGTGCCAGCAGCTTAGCTCGTCCCTATAATTCACCCCTCCACTTT,CASSLARPYNSPLHF
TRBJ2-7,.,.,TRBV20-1,TGCAGCGCCGGGGGAAGGGCTCTCTACGAGCAGTACTTC,CSAGGRALYEQYF
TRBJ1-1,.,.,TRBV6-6,TGTGCCAGCAGTTTACGAGCTACAGGGTGGCGAAACAATTTTACTGAAGCTTTCTTT,CASSLRATGWRNNFTEAFF
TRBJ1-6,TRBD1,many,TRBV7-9,TGTGCCAGCAGCTTACATGACAGGGGGGCGAGTTCACCCCTCCACTTT,CASSLHDRGASSPLHF
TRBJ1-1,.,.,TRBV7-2,TGTGCCAGCAGCCCGATAGTGAACACTGAAGCTTTCTTT,CASSPIVNTEAFF
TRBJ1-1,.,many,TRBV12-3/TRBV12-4,TGTGCCAGCAGCCCCGGGAACACTGAAGCTTTCTTT,CASSPGNTEAFF
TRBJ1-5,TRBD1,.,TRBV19,TGTGCCAGTAACGACAGGGCCCATCAGCCCCAGCATTTT,CASNDRAHQPQHF
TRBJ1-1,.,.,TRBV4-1,TGCGCCAGCGACGCCGGTCCCGGGAAGAGCTTTGAAGCTTTCTTT,CASDAGPGKSFEAFF
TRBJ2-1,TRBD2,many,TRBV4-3,TGCGCCAGCAGCCAAACGGGGGGGAATGAGCAGTTCTTC,CASSQTGGNEQFF
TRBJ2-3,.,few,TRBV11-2,TGTGCCAGCAGCTCGCTGGGGGTGGAGCCCGATACGCAGTATTTT,CASSSLGVEPDTQYF
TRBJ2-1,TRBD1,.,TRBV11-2,TGTGCCAGCAGCTCCGACCGGGACAGGGCCAACAATGAGCAGTTCTTC,CASSSDRDRANNEQFF
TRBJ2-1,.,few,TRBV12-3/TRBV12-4,TGTGCCAGCAGTTCCCGGGACTCAGAACGGGCTGAGCAGTTCTTC,CASSSRDSERAEQFF
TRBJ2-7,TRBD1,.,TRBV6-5,TGTGCCAGCAGTAAGGGACAGGGGATTTTGGACTACGAGCAGTACTTC,CASSKGQGILDYEQYF
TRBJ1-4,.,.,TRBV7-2,TGTGCCAGCAGCCTTCAGGGAAGAGGTGAAAAACTGTTTTTT,CASSLQGRGEKLFF
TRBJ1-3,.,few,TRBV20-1,TGCAGTGCCCCGGACAGCCGCCGCTCTGGAAACACCATATATTTT,CSAPDSRRSGNTIYF
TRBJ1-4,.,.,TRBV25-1,TGTGCCAGCAGTGGAAACAATAATGAAAAACTGTTTTTT,CASSGNNNEKLFF
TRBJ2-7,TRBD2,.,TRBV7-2,TGTGCCAGCAGAACGACTAGCGGAAATTACGAGCAGTACTTC,CASRTTSGNYEQYF
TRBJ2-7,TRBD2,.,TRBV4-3,TGCGCCAGCAGCCAAGGGTGGGAGGGCCCCGTCGAGCAGTACTTC,CASSQGWEGPVEQYF
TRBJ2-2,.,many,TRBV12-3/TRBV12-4,TGTGCCAGCACATCCGGGGTCGCGAACACCGGGGAGCTGTTTTTT,CASTSGVANTGELFF
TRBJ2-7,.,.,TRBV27,TGTGCCAGCAGTTTAGGTCTCGAGCGCTCCTACGAGCAGTACTTC,CASSLGLERSYEQYF
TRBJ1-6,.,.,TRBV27,TGTGCCAGCAGTCCGCCCGGCAGGACTAATTCACCCCTCCACTTT,CASSPPGRTNSPLHF
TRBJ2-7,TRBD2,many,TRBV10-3,TGTGCCATCAGTGAGATGGGTAGCGGGAGGGCTAACTCCTACGAGCAGTACTTC,CAISEMGSGRANSYEQYF